This T cell receptor (beta chain) was sequenced in a study of T-cell memory formation after mild COVID-19. Findings and limits, study-wide: Clones that got smaller from day 15 to 85 had even CD4/CD8, while clones growing later tipped toward CD4+.

The length of the CDR3 is 15 residues. V dropped 6 bases and J dropped 0 bases, with 14 bases sitting between them. Germline loops: CDR1 MNHEY, CDR2 SVGEGT. From 5'RACE with constant-segment primers came TCR alpha and TCR beta cDNA libraries that carried sample barcodes and UMIs. From the 5' RACE reads, TCRdb called clonotypes with MiXCR, one entry per CDR3 protein. This sample has about 260,000 distinct CDR3 sequences, with roughly 16% found just once. There are a few counts of this clonotype. Its specificity is unknown. The TCR was taken from a man aged 18 to 35 who had mild COVID-19 (a few samples of this study predate the infection). Cell type and time point are not known. The specimen sequenced was PBMCs or a T cell subset sorted from them (not recorded which). The J gene is TRBJ2-5, the V gene TRBV6-2 or TRBV6-3, with D possibly called TRBD1 or TRBD2 (5 bases each). The chain's CDR3 is CASSPTQGDQETQYF. The CDR3 coding sequence is TGTGCCAGCAGCCCGACGCAGGGAGACCAAGAGACCCAGTACTTC.